A single T cell receptor beta chain is shown here with its context. This clonotype was seen a handful of times. There is no known antigen for this receptor. Within one base of it there is no much larger clone, and no base qualities were kept. This specimen belongs to a study of response to subunit inactivated influenza vaccine (dated by TCRdb to 2017 to 2018). In the study overall: Deep quantitative T cell receptor repertoire profiling was used in the study to track responses to a trivalent subunit inactivated influenza vaccine.

On the study overall, not on this receptor specifically: The authors proposed that each seasonal influenza vaccination may bring in only a limited number of new T cells.

Library prep was done by RT-PCR. The reads were generated on an Illumina HiSeq 2500. TCRdb reanalyzed the raw reads on its own, using fastp at Q25 for trimming and MiXCR for clone calling, and kept in-frame beta chains. Every CDR3 protein is listed once, alongside the most common genes and DNA of its rows. Recorded for this sample are about 480,000 distinct CDR3 sequences; 11% of them occurred a single time. The top ten clones comprise roughly 12% of the sample. The time point label, as the study defines it: more than 40 days after influenza vaccine administration. Counted from cysteine to phenylalanine, this CDR3 has 11 amino acids. Only the CDR3 DNA stays, 33 bases, in frame from base 1. V sheds 6 bases and J sheds 6 bases, leaving 3 bases between their ends.

This specimen consisted of PBMCs from blood, obtained 45 days after vaccination. The TCR comes from a man between 45 and 60 years old who received an inactivated influenza vaccine. Donor details come from another sample of the same person, matched by shared clones. This sequence uses TRBV12-3 or TRBV12-4 and TRBJ1-6; the D gene lacks a confident call. The CDR3 here reads CASRGNSPLHF. The DNA sequence is as follows: TGTGCCAGCAGGGGTAATTCACCCCTCCACTTT.